This is a list of T cell receptor beta chains from one sample in a study of blood T cell repertoires in COVID-19. TCRdb's table, derived via immunoSEQ multiplex PCR, lists solely in-frame clones and lacks some. In the table there are about 150,000 clones, around 85% of which are singletons. The material sequenced was peripheral blood. These receptor sequences come from a man aged 60 to 69 with COVID-19, enrolled during active disease. Each CDR3 is given with its conserved first and last residue. A D gene is named only where the DNA matches it firmly. The size field is filled for only some rows; it gives once, few, many or a size class.

abundance	d_gene	v_gene	j_gene	CDR3aa	CDR3nt
.	TRBD2	TRBV9	TRBJ2-1	CASSAGLSPYNEQFF	TGTGCCAGCAGCGCGGGACTATCCCCGTACAATGAGCAGTTCTTC
.	TRBD1	TRBV24-1	TRBJ1-5	CATSDSGTGDYYSNQPQHF	TGTGCCACCAGTGACTCCGGGACAGGAGATTACTATAGCAATCAGCCCCAGCATTTT
.	TRBD1	TRBV7-8	TRBJ1-1	CASSARQGVNTEAFF	TGTGCCAGCAGCGCCCGACAGGGTGTGAACACTGAAGCTTTCTTT
.	.	TRBV21-1	TRBJ1-6	CASSKDATDDYNSPLHF	TGTGCCAGCAGCAAAGATGCCACAGACGACTATAATTCACCCCTCCACTTT
.	.	TRBV6-6	TRBJ2-3	CASREQGSQIYTQYF	TGTGCCAGCAGGGAACAGGGAAGCCAGATCTATACGCAGTATTTT
once	.	TRBV19	TRBJ1-5	CASSVGQRSNQPQHF	TGTGCCAGTAGTGTAGGACAGCGATCAAATCAGCCCCAGCATTTT
once	.	TRBV5-6	TRBJ2-6	CASSIRESGANVLTF	TGTGCCAGCAGCATCCGGGAGTCTGGGGCCAACGTCCTGACTTTC
.	.	TRBV9	TRBJ2-3	CASSSTGTADTQYF	TGTGCCAGCAGCTCGACAGGGACTGCAGATACGCAGTATTTT
.	TRBD1	TRBV4-2	TRBJ2-7	CASSQAGTGGYEQYF	TGTGCCAGCAGCCAGGCCGGGACAGGGGGTTACGAGCAGTACTTC
.	.	TRBV6-1	TRBJ1-2	CASSDYEGGRFGYTF	TGTGCCAGCAGTGATTATGAAGGGGGTAGGTTTGGCTACACCTTC
.	.	TRBV29-1	TRBJ1-1	CSVLEADNTEAFF	TGCAGCGTCCTTGAGGCTGACAACACTGAAGCTTTCTTT
.	.	TRBV19	TRBJ2-1	CASTTGGAEQFF	TGTGCCAGTACCACCGGAGGGGCCGAGCAGTTCTTC
.	TRBD1	TRBV7-6	TRBJ1-1	CASSLWTGPNTEAFF	TGTGCCAGCAGCCTGTGGACAGGACCCAACACTGAAGCTTTCTTT
.	TRBD1	TRBV28	TRBJ2-1	CASSPPGQGDEQFF	TGTGCCAGCAGTCCCCCGGGACAGGGCGATGAGCAGTTCTTC
.	.	TRBV29-1	TRBJ1-1	CSAKGLPAGEAFF	TGCAGCGCGAAGGGACTTCCGGCTGGAGAAGCTTTCTTT
.	TRBD1	TRBV29-1	TRBJ2-1	CSVDRGNEQFF	TGCAGCGTAGACAGGGGTAATGAGCAGTTCTTC
.	.	TRBV24-1	TRBJ1-5	CATSDSGTREHF	TGTGCCACCAGTGACTCCGGGACACGGGAGCATTTT
.	TRBD1	TRBV6-5	TRBJ2-3	CASSSSGQLTDTQYF	TGTGCCAGCAGCAGTTCGGGACAGCTCACAGATACGCAGTATTTT
few	.	TRBV6-5	TRBJ1-1	CASSPRQNSEAFF	TGTGCCAGCAGCCCGAGACAGAACTCTGAAGCTTTCTTT
.	TRBD2	TRBV9	TRBJ2-1	CASSVGTVSGAYNEQFF	TGTGCCAGCAGCGTCGGAACAGTTAGCGGGGCTTACAATGAGCAGTTCTTC
.	TRBD1	TRBV5-4	TRBJ2-5	CASSLGMGQGAQETQYF	TGTGCCAGCAGCTTGGGAATGGGACAGGGGGCCCAAGAGACCCAGTACTTC
.	.	TRBV15	TRBJ2-1	CATSRDQGKVDEQFF	TGTGCCACCAGCAGAGATCAGGGGAAGGTTGATGAGCAGTTCTTC
.	.	TRBV7-9	TRBJ1-2	CASSPFGDGYTF	TGTGCCAGCAGCCCCTTCGGGGATGGCTACACCTTC
.	.	TRBV28	TRBJ1-4	CATGGRGEKLFF	TGTGCCACCGGGGGTCGTGGTGAAAAACTGTTTTTT
.	.	TRBV18	TRBJ1-4	CASSPTDGRSEKLFF	TGTGCCAGCTCACCAACCGATGGGAGGAGTGAAAAACTGTTTTTT
.	.	TRBV21-1	TRBJ1-1	CASSNSPTEEAFF	TGTGCCAGCAGCAATAGCCCGACGGAAGAAGCTTTCTTT
.	.	TRBV5-4	TRBJ2-1	CASSPVLGGGGLNEQFF	TGTGCCAGCAGCCCGGTCTTGGGCGGCGGAGGACTGAATGAGCAGTTCTTC
.	TRBD2	TRBV6-2/TRBV6-3	TRBJ2-7	CASSQRGGKYEQYF	TGTGCCAGCAGCCAACGGGGAGGGAAATACGAGCAGTACTTC
.	TRBD2	TRBV28	TRBJ2-7	CASSSLAGGAAQYF	TGTGCCAGCAGTAGCTTAGCGGGGGGGGCGGCTCAGTACTTC
few	.	TRBV2	TRBJ1-4	CASREGPLINEKLFF	TGTGCCAGCAGGGAGGGACCGCTTATTAATGAAAAACTGTTTTTT
.	TRBD1	TRBV25-1	TRBJ1-1	CASSEPTGATEAFF	TGTGCCAGCAGTGAGCCAACAGGGGCCACTGAAGCTTTCTTT
.	.	TRBV6-5	TRBJ2-7	CASSSTGFASYEQYF	TGTGCCAGCAGTAGCACAGGGTTTGCCTCCTACGAGCAGTACTTC
.	TRBD1	TRBV7-8	TRBJ1-1	CASSSYRGRNTEAFF	TGTGCCAGCAGCTCCTACAGGGGGCGGAACACTGAAGCTTTCTTT
.	.	TRBV5-4	TRBJ1-1	CASSVTANTEAFF	TGTGCCAGCAGCGTGACAGCGAACACTGAAGCTTTCTTT
.	TRBD1	TRBV28	TRBJ1-2	CASSLTGGLGGYTF	TGTGCCAGCAGTTTAACAGGGGGCTTGGGAGGCTACACCTTC
.	TRBD1	TRBV7-2	TRBJ1-2	CASSLGTANYGYTF	TGTGCCAGCAGCCTGGGGACAGCTAACTATGGCTACACCTTC
once	.	TRBV18	TRBJ1-1	CASSGNVKILNTEAFF	TGTGCCAGCTCCGGGAACGTAAAAATCCTGAACACTGAAGCTTTCTTT
once	TRBD2	TRBV3-1/TRBV3-2	TRBJ2-2	CASSQDGLAGVTGELFF	TGTGCCAGCAGCCAAGATGGTCTAGCGGGGGTTACCGGGGAGCTGTTTTTT
few	TRBD2	TRBV5-1	TRBJ2-1	CASSLGLAVNEQFF	TGCGCCAGCAGCTTGGGACTAGCTGTCAATGAGCAGTTCTTC
.	.	TRBV3-1/TRBV3-2	TRBJ1-1	CASSQAARFFTEAFF	TGTGCCAGCAGCCAAGCCGCGCGATTTTTTACTGAAGCTTTCTTT
.	.	TRBV4-3	TRBJ1-1	CASSHDTRTATNTEAFF	TGCGCCAGCAGCCATGATACAAGGACAGCAACGAACACTGAAGCTTTCTTT
.	TRBD1	TRBV7-3	TRBJ2-1	CASSLSGQVTDEQFF	TGTGCCAGCAGCTTATCGGGACAGGTGACGGATGAGCAGTTCTTC
once	TRBD1	TRBV25-1	TRBJ2-1	CASSEDAPGGSYNEQFF	TGTGCCAGCAGTGAAGATGCTCCAGGGGGCTCCTACAATGAGCAGTTCTTC